Below are 22 T cell receptor beta chains sequenced from a single sample in a study of T cell repertoires in cytomegalovirus infection. What these receptors recognize is not known. TCRdb independently ran MiXCR on the reads; one entry per CDR3 protein. This table holds about 920,000 distinct CDR3 sequences, roughly 30% found once. Sample: cultured CD8+ T cells from PBMCs, taken from culture after CMV antigen stimulation. The source is a human donor in good health (CMV status not recorded). Some clones in this sample may be carry-over from other donors' samples.

Comments on this clonotype: The junction departs from germline at one end; a sequencing error may be responsible. CDR3 nucleotide sequence: TGCAGCGTTGAAGATGGGCCCCCCGGGGCCCCTTTT. This gives the protein CSVEDGPPGAPF. The rearrangement joins TRBV29-1 to TRBJ2-3; D tentatively fits TRBD1 or TRBD2 (5 bases each). Germline CDR1 and CDR2: SQVTM and ANQGSEA. The CDR3 is 12 residues long.

The chain carries TRBV6-5 and TRBJ2-1, with TRBD2 matching 8 bases. This CDR3 contains 13 residues. With 4 bases clipped from V and 6 bases from J, the junction kept 2 bases outside the gene matches. Germline lookup yields CDR1 MNHEY and CDR2 SVGAGI. CDR3 nucleotide sequence: TGTGCCAGCAGTTGGCGGGGGGTCAATGAGCAGTTCTTC. It encodes CASSWRGVNEQFF.

The rearrangement joins TRBV4-2 to TRBJ2-1; D gene ambiguous. Trimming took off 0 bases at V and 7 bases at J, with 13 bases between the two ends. This CDR3 contains 15 residues. CDR1 is LGHNA and CDR2 is YNFKEQ in the germline V gene. CDR3 in DNA: TGTGCCAGCAGCCAAGAGAGGACGGTGGGAAATGAGCAGTTCTTC. It translates to CASSQERTVGNEQFF.

The chain couples TRBV18 to TRBJ2-1; D perhaps matches TRBD2 (7 bases). This CDR3 region has 15 residues. CDR1 is KGHSH and CDR2 is LQKENI in the germline V gene. Trimming stripped 1 base from V and 8 bases from J, with 15 bases between. CDR3 in DNA: TGTGCCAGCTCACCACGGAGGGGGGGCATCGATGAGCAGTTCTTC. Amino acid sequence: CASSPRRGGIDEQFF.

This clonotype was seen many times. The chain combines TRBV7-6 with TRBJ2-2; D gene unclear. V gave up 2 bases and J gave up 2 bases, with 6 bases separating them. Germline values: CDR1 SGHVS, CDR2 FNYEAQ. The CDR3 runs to 14 residues. CDR3 region: CASSLRENTGELFF. The CDR3 DNA reads TGTGCCAGCAGCTTAAGAGAAAACACCGGGGAGCTGTTTTTT.

Only a few counts were recorded for this clonotype. The chain carries TRBV2 and TRBJ1-6, with D possibly matching TRBD1 (5 bases). The germline V gene encodes CDR1 SNHLY and CDR2 FYNNEI. V lost 0 bases and J lost 0, with 12 bases in between. The CDR3 runs to 18 residues. The CDR3 protein is CASSEAGVLGSYNSPLHF. The CDR3 DNA reads as TGTGCCAGCAGTGAAGCAGGGGTGCTGGGCTCCTATAATTCACCCCTCCACTTT.

This chain uses TRBV7-6 with TRBJ2-1, with 9 positions matching TRBD1. Germline V lookup: CDR1 SGHVS, CDR2 FNYEAQ. The CDR3 consists of 14 residues. V lost 5 bases to trimming and J lost 7 bases; unmatched junction nucleotides: 6. The CDR3 bases are TGTGCCAGCAGCGACGACAGGGGGATTAATGAGCAGTTCTTC. It translates to CASSDDRGINEQFF. The whole variable domain, filled in from reference TRBV7-6 and TRBJ2-1, reads GAGVSQSPRYKVTKRGQDVALRCDPISGHVSLYWYRQALGQGPEFLTYFNYEAQQDKSGLPNDRFSAERPEGSISTLTIQRTEQRDSAMYRCASSDDRGINEQFFGPGTRLTVL.

This clonotype came up a few times. V is TRBV19 and J is TRBJ1-2; TRBD1 is a possible D gene (6 bases). Germline CDR1 and CDR2: LNHDA and SQIVND (reference sequence). The CDR3 totals 13 residues. V was trimmed by 4 bases and J by 3 bases, leaving 9 bases between them. The CDR3 DNA sequence: TGTGCCAGTAGTAAGACAGGTGACTATGGCTACACCTTC. Its protein product is CASSKTGDYGYTF.

This clonotype showed up just a few times. J is TRBJ1-2 and V is TRBV28; D is unclear. Germline V gene data show CDR1 as MDHEN and CDR2 as SYDVKM. The V end lost 6 bases, the J end lost 4 bases, and 24 bases lay between the germline ends. The CDR3 totals 17 residues. The CDR3 DNA sequence: TGTGCCAGCAGCCCCCCCTGGGTGGCAGAGCTTACCTATGGCTACACCTTC. Its protein product is CASSPPWVAELTYGYTF.

This clonotype was counted a few times. V and J are TRBV6-2 or TRBV6-3 and TRBJ2-5; tentatively, D is TRBD2 (6 bases). The V end lost 3 bases, the J end lost 5 bases, and 10 bases lay between the germline ends. CDR3 length: 13 amino acids. Per germline, CDR1 MNHEY and CDR2 SVGEGT. The CDR3 DNA reads as TGTGCCAGCAGTTATAGGAGCGGGGAGACCCAGTACTTC. Protein sequence: CASSYRSGETQYF.

This clonotype appeared a few times. V gene TRBV4-1 combines with J gene TRBJ1-4; TRBD1 matches 7 bases. The CDR3 has 12 amino acids. CDR1 and CDR2 (germline): MGHRA, YSYEKL. The V gene end was trimmed by 1 base and the J gene end by 17 bases; junction bases not matched to a gene: 7. The CDR3 is CASSQGRGPPFF. The CDR3 bases are TGCGCCAGCAGCCAAGGGAGGGGGCCACCATTTTTT.

The table lists this clonotype with a few counts. The chain couples TRBV7-8 to TRBJ1-2, with 7 bases that match TRBD1. Germline CDR1 and CDR2: SGHVS and FQNEAQ. There are 14 residues in the CDR3. The J segment lost 7 bases and the V segment lost 7 bases, leaving 12 bases of the junction unmatched. Here the CDR3 DNA reads TGTGCCAGCACTTCTATTGACAGGGATCTTGGCTACACCTTC. Translating gives CASTSIDRDLGYTF.

This clonotype has more than one count but fewer than ten. A junction end diverges from the germline sequence, so it may reflect a read error. V usage is TRBV12-3 or TRBV12-4 and J usage is TRBJ1-2; D uncertain. The length of the CDR3 is 8 residues. The CDR3 coding sequence is TGTGCCAGTTCTAACGGAGACTTC. Its translation is CASSNGDF.

This clonotype was seen once. Sequence at one end of the junction differs from germline and may be a read error. The genes are TRBV5-1 and TRBJ1-1, with 9 bases aligning to TRBD1. The CDR3 totals 14 residues. Germline V gene sequence: CDR1 SGHRS, CDR2 YFSETQ. CDR3 sequence: CACSLGQGSTEAFF. DNA of the CDR3: TGCGCCTGCAGCTTGGGACAGGGAAGTACTGAAGCTTTCTTT.

There are a few counts of this clonotype. This chain connects TRBV27 to TRBJ1-2; D perhaps matches TRBD1 (6 bases). The V end was cut by 5 bases, the J end by 1 base, with 17 bases between. Germline CDR1 MNHEY, CDR2 SMNVEV (reference sequence). The CDR3 extends over 16 amino acids. CDR3 nucleotide sequence: TGTGCCAGCAGTCCGGGACAACAAGCTAATAACTATGGCTACACCTTC. Amino acid sequence: CASSPGQQANNYGYTF.

This chain uses TRBV19 with TRBJ1-1; D is perhaps TRBD1 (5 bases). The germline V gene has CDR1 LNHDA and CDR2 SQIVND (reference sequence). The CDR3 sequence is 15 residues long. Trimming took off 6 bases at V and 6 bases at J, with 20 bases between the two ends. The CDR3 nucleotides read TGTGCCAGTAGAAACCTAACTGGGGGAAGGGCTGAAGCTTTCTTT. Amino acid sequence: CASRNLTGGRAEAFF.

This chain links TRBV7-8 with TRBJ1-1; D is possibly TRBD1 (6 bases). Germline CDR1 SGHVS, CDR2 FQNEAQ. The CDR3 runs 15 residues. Trimming pared 5 bases from V and 1 base from J, leaving 14 bases between. CDR3 DNA sequence: TGTGCCAGCAGCGTCCTCAGGGGAGGGAACACTGAAGCTTTCTTT. Translated, it gives CASSVLRGGNTEAFF.

The chain has TRBV6-5 and TRBJ2-7; 9 nucleotides align to TRBD1. Germline V gene lookup returns CDR1 MNHEY and CDR2 SVGAGI. This CDR3 region has 13 residues. V was pared by 7 bases and J by 3 bases, with 4 bases of the junction left unmatched. The CDR3 protein is CASTPTGGYEQYF. In DNA, the CDR3 is TGTGCCAGCACCCCGACAGGGGGCTACGAGCAGTACTTC.

Only a few counts were recorded for this clonotype. V gene TRBV10-3 combines with J gene TRBJ2-3; D call uncertain. The CDR3 has 13 amino acids. Germline-derived CDR1 and CDR2 are ENHRY and SYGVKD. V dropped 4 bases and J dropped 3 bases, with 8 bases sitting between them. The CDR3 sequence is CAISVTETDTQYF. The CDR3 DNA follows: TGTGCCATCAGTGTGACGGAAACAGATACGCAGTATTTT.

This clonotype was seen a handful of times. The chain employs TRBV5-1 and TRBJ2-3; tentatively, D is TRBD2 (6 bases). CDR3 length: 11 amino acids. Per the germline V gene, CDR1 is SGHRS and CDR2 is YFSETQ. V lost 8 bases and J lost 8, with 12 bases in between. CDR3: CASYAEGTQYF. CDR3 nucleotides: TGCGCCAGTTACGCGGAGGGTACGCAGTATTTT.

The chain combines TRBV19 with TRBJ2-7, with 9 bases aligning to TRBD1. Germline CDR1 reads LNHDA; CDR2 reads SQIVND (reference sequence). The length of the CDR3 is 15 residues. With 4 bases clipped from V and 1 base from J, the junction kept 5 bases outside the gene matches. The CDR3 DNA follows: TGTGCCAGTAGTAAGGTGACAGGGGGGTCCTACGAGCAGTACTTC. Protein: CASSKVTGGSYEQYF.

This clonotype was recorded many times. The chain joins TRBV24-1 to TRBJ1-2; maybe TRBD1 (6 bases). V lost 4 bases and J 8 bases, leaving 13 bases between the germline ends. Germline V CDR1 and CDR2: KGHDR, SFDVKD. The CDR3 is 13 residues long. The CDR3 sequence is CATSDSEGEGYTF. CDR3 DNA sequence: TGTGCCACCAGTGACTCCGAGGGGGAGGGCTACACCTTC.